Each of the 21 T cell receptor beta chains below was sequenced from the same sample in a study of T cell responses to AZD1222 COVID-19 vaccine. Clones were read by immunoSEQ multiplex PCR, and TCRdb kept only the in-frame ones, dropping some. The data show about 120,000 clones, under 95% seen once. Here the sequenced sample was peripheral blood, taken on day 0 of AZD1222 vaccination. Receptor source: an adult in good health.

The V gene is TRBV11-3, the J gene TRBJ2-4; tentatively, D is TRBD1 (6 bases). The V gene's germline CDR1 is SGHNT and CDR2 YENEEA. Trimming removed 1 base from V and 0 bases from J, with 16 bases in between. The CDR3 spans 18 residues. The CDR3 reads CASSLGQGKSLAKNIQYF. As DNA, the CDR3 is TGTGCCAGCAGCTTAGGGCAGGGGAAATCTCTAGCCAAAAACATTCAGTACTTC.

The J gene is TRBJ1-5, the V gene TRBV6-2 or TRBV6-3, with 9 nucleotides matching TRBD1. Germline V gene lookup returns CDR1 MNHEY and CDR2 SVGEGT. The CDR3 is 13 residues long. Trimming cost V 5 bases and J 6 bases; bases outside gene matches: 2. The CDR3, as DNA: TGTGCCAGCAGTGAGACAGGGGGTCAGCCCCAGCATTTT. It codes for CASSETGGQPQHF.

The rearrangement links TRBV2 to TRBJ2-2, with TRBD2 as a possible D gene (5 bases). V lost 7 bases to trimming and J lost 4 bases, with 13 bases between them. This CDR3 is 14 amino acids long. Germline V gene lookup returns CDR1 SNHLY and CDR2 FYNNEI. In nucleotides, the CDR3 is TGTGCCAGCACCCAAAGAGGGTTCACCGGGGAGCTGTTTTTT. Translation gives CASTQRGFTGELFF.

The V and J genes are TRBV18 and TRBJ2-5; D not certain. Germline V lookup: CDR1 KGHSH, CDR2 LQKENI. The CDR3 totals 14 residues. V was trimmed by 8 bases and J by 0 bases, leaving 13 bases between them. CDR3 sequence reads: CASRQLTYQETQYF. DNA of the CDR3: TGTGCCAGCCGCCAGCTGACGTACCAAGAGACCCAGTACTTC.

This chain joins TRBV28 and TRBJ2-7; 12 positions agree with TRBD1. The CDR3 sequence is 19 residues long. J lost 3 bases, V lost 5 bases, and 17 bases had no gene match. CDR1 is MDHEN, CDR2 SYDVKM, per germline. Here the CDR3 reads CASSPNIRDRGLWSYEQYF. In DNA, the CDR3 is TGTGCCAGCAGTCCAAATATCCGGGACAGGGGGCTGTGGAGCTACGAGCAGTACTTC.

The CDR3 sequence: CASSPTAGAYGYTF. DNA for the CDR3: TGTGCCAGTAGTCCCACCGCGGGGGCCTATGGCTACACCTTC. The genes are TRBV19 and TRBJ1-2, with a weak D call TRBD1 (6 bases). In germline, CDR1 is LNHDA, CDR2 SQIVND (reference sequence). The CDR3 is 14 amino acids. The V end was cut by 5 bases, the J end by 4 bases, with 14 bases between.

The chain uses TRBV9 and TRBJ1-6, with D perhaps matching TRBD1 (5 bases). Germline CDR1 reads SGDLS; CDR2 reads YYNGEE. V dropped 4 bases and J dropped 8 bases, with 16 bases sitting between them. There are 15 residues in the CDR3. In nucleotides, the CDR3 is TGTGCCAGCAGCCCTAGTGGGAGGGGCCATTCACCCCTCCACTTT. This translates into CASSPSGRGHSPLHF.

The chain uses TRBV30 and TRBJ1-1; D is perhaps TRBD1 (6 bases). With 2 bases removed from V and 8 bases from J, the gap between germline ends came to 12 bases. CDR3 length: 12 amino acids. Germline CDR1 GTSNPN, CDR2 SVGIG (reference sequence). The CDR3 DNA sequence: TGTGCCTGGAGTACCGGGGGCGCCGAAGCTTTCTTT. This encodes CAWSTGGAEAFF.

This sequence joins TRBV19 and TRBJ1-2; a possible D gene is TRBD1 (5 bases). V gave up 8 bases and J gave up 5 bases, with 18 bases separating them. CDR1 LNHDA and CDR2 SQIVND come from the germline V gene (reference sequence). This CDR3 comprises 14 residues. The CDR3 DNA reads as TGTGCCAGTGGCGGGTCGGGGGTTTCGTATGGCTACACCTTC. It translates to CASGGSGVSYGYTF.

The rearrangement links TRBV7-6 to TRBJ2-7; D ambiguous. Trimming pared 2 bases from V and 4 bases from J, leaving 9 bases between. CDR3 length equals 13 residues. Germline V gene sequence: CDR1 SGHVS, CDR2 FNYEAQ. The CDR3 spells CASSLYPYYEQYF. CDR3 DNA: TGTGCCAGCAGCTTATACCCCTATTACGAGCAGTACTTC.

About this clone itself: Other nucleotide sequences in the sample specify the same CDR3. The chain uses TRBV30 and TRBJ1-5; perhaps TRBD1 as D (5 bases). The ends were cut back, 0 bases at V and 1 base at J, with 10 bases in the middle. The CDR3 has 15 amino acids. The V gene's germline CDR1 is GTSNPN and CDR2 SVGIG (reference sequence). In DNA form, the CDR3 reads TGTGCCTGGAGTGTTGGAGGGGCAAGCAATCAGCCCCAGCATTTT. It specifies CAWSVGGASNQPQHF.

This chain uses TRBV5-6 with TRBJ2-3; 8 bases agree with TRBD1. This CDR3 has 16 residues. V dropped 4 bases and J dropped 3; count of bases not matched to a gene: 10. Looked up from germline, CDR1 is SGHDT and CDR2 is YYEEEE. The CDR3 nucleotides read TGTGCCAGCAGCCAGCGACAGGGGTTGGCAACAGATACGCAGTATTTT. Its protein is CASSQRQGLATDTQYF.

This rearrangement joins TRBV2 to TRBJ1-2; D not resolved. V was shortened by 7 bases and J by 8 bases, with 14 bases between the two germline ends. Per germline, CDR1 SNHLY and CDR2 FYNNEI. This CDR3 has 12 amino acids. The DNA of the CDR3 is TGTGCCAGCACCCCCGGGGAGAGGGGCTACACCTTC. Protein sequence: CASTPGERGYTF.

This chain links TRBV2 with TRBJ1-2; D remains unclear. Germline V gene data show CDR1 as SNHLY and CDR2 as FYNNEI. The CDR3 runs 14 residues. With 5 bases removed from V and 4 bases from J, the gap between germline ends came to 14 bases. The CDR3 protein is CASSPLSSSYGYTF. The CDR3 DNA is TGTGCCAGCAGTCCCCTCTCGTCTAGCTATGGCTACACCTTC. Full variable domain (rest looked up from reference TRBV2 and TRBJ1-2): EPEVTQTPSHQVTQMGQEVILRCVPISNHLYFYWYRQILGQKVEFLVSFYNNEISEKSEIFDDQFSVERPDGSNFTLKIRSTKLEDSAMYFCASSPLSSSYGYTFGSGTRLTVV.

The chain combines TRBV6-5 with TRBJ1-6; 10 nucleotides align to TRBD1. Per the germline V gene, CDR1 is MNHEY and CDR2 is SVGAGI. V dropped 6 bases and J dropped 5; count of bases not matched to a gene: 4. This CDR3 region has 15 residues. The DNA for the CDR3 is TGTGCCAGCAGGGGACAGGGGATCGATAATTCACCCCTCCACTTT. It translates to CASRGQGIDNSPLHF.

The chain carries TRBV29-1 and TRBJ1-2; D is unresolved. This CDR3 contains 11 residues. V gave up 3 bases and J gave up 6 bases, with 8 bases separating them. Germline loops: CDR1 SQVTM, CDR2 ANQGSEA. CDR3 amino acids: CSVEEWNGYTF. CDR3 nucleotide sequence: TGCAGCGTTGAGGAGTGGAATGGCTACACCTTC.

CDR3 protein: CASSLGRSTDTQYF. CDR3 DNA: TGTGCCAGCAGCTTAGGACGGAGCACAGATACGCAGTATTTT. The chain employs TRBV7-3 and TRBJ2-3; D remains ambiguous. Trimming took off 2 bases at V and 0 bases at J, with 6 bases between the two ends. Germline loops: CDR1 SGHTA, CDR2 FQGTGA. The CDR3 is 14 amino acids.

The chain combines TRBV19 with TRBJ2-2; 7 nucleotides line up with TRBD2. The CDR3 has 16 residues. Per germline, CDR1 LNHDA and CDR2 SQIVND (reference sequence). Trimming at V came to 7 bases and at J to 4 bases, leaving 12 bases not matched to a gene. The CDR3 DNA sequence: TGTGCCAGTACCATGGGGGAGGGCGTCGGCACCGGGGAGCTGTTTTTT. This encodes CASTMGEGVGTGELFF.

The chain employs TRBV5-6 and TRBJ1-4; D unclear. Germline V CDR1 and CDR2: SGHDT, YYEEEE. Deletions cut 1 base from V and 8 bases from J, with 12 bases between. The CDR3 covers 14 residues. Written as DNA, the CDR3 is TGTGCCAGCAGCTTGCACCGGGTGAGGGAAAAACTGTTTTTT. Translation gives CASSLHRVREKLFF. Variable domain in full (rest from reference TRBV5-6 and TRBJ1-4): DAGVTQSPTHLIKTRGQQVTLRCSPKSGHDTVSWYQQALGQGPQFIFQYYEEEERQRGNFPDRFSGHQFPNYSSELNVNALLLGDSALYLCASSLHRVREKLFFGSGTQLSVL.

The chain links TRBV7-9 to TRBJ2-3; D possibly matches TRBD1 or TRBD2 (5 bases each). Trimming stripped 2 bases from V and 5 bases from J, with 20 bases between. The V gene's germline CDR1 is SEHNR and CDR2 FQNEAQ (reference sequence). This CDR3 contains 17 residues. The CDR3 DNA sequence: TGTGCCAGCAGCTTATGGGTGGTACAGGCTGAGGGAGATACGCAGTATTTT. This gives the protein CASSLWVVQAEGDTQYF.

This clone occurred once. J is TRBJ2-5 and V is TRBV11-2; D is possibly TRBD1 (5 bases). The germline gives CDR1 SGHAT, CDR2 FQNNGV. The CDR3 has 15 residues. V lost 0 bases and J lost 1, with 9 bases in between. DNA of the CDR3: TGTGCCAGCAGCTTAGAGGGGCAGCCCCAAGAGACCCAGTACTTC. The encoded protein is CASSLEGQPQETQYF.